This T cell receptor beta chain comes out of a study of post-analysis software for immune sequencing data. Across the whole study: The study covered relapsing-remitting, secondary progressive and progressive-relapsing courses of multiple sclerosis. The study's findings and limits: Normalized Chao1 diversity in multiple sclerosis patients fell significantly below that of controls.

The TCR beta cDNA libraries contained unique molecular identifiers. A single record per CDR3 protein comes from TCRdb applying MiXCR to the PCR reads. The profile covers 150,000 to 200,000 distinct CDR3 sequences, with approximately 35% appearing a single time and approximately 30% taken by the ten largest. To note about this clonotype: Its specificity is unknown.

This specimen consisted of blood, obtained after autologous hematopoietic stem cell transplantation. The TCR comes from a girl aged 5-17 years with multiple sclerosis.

CDR3 sequence: CASSPTGGLSGELFF. In DNA form, the CDR3 reads TGTGCCAGCAGCCCGACTGGGGGTTTGTCCGGGGAGCTGTTTTTT. The genes are TRBV11-2 and TRBJ2-2; the D call may be TRBD1 or TRBD2 (5 bases each). Trimming cost V 5 bases and J 6 bases, with 16 bases left between them. Germline assignment: CDR1 SGHAT and CDR2 FQNNGV. The CDR3 runs to 15 residues. Based on the CDR3 plus reference TRBV11-2 and TRBJ2-2, the full variable domain is EAGVAQSPRYKIIEKRQSVAFWCNPISGHATLYWYQQILGQGPKLLIQFQNNGVVDDSQLPKDRFSAERLKGVDSTLKIQPAKLEDSAVYLCASSPTGGLSGELFFGEGSRLTVL.